The next 21 T cell receptor beta chains were all read from a single sample in a study of blood T cell repertoires in COVID-19. TCRdb's copy holds only in-frame clones and misses some; the assay was immunoSEQ multiplex PCR. The sample yields 300,000 to 450,000 clones, approximately 89% seen once. Sequenced material: peripheral blood. All receptors derive from a woman aged 60-75 years with COVID-19, enrolled during active disease.

The chain's CDR3 is CASSLAPGQGAGTIYF. CDR3 nucleotides: TGCGCCAGCAGCTTAGCACCGGGACAGGGGGCAGGCACCATATATTTT. The chain combines TRBV5-1 with TRBJ1-3; 12 bases line up with TRBD1. CDR3 length: 16 amino acids. Germline V gene data show CDR1 as SGHRS and CDR2 as YFSETQ. The V segment lost 2 bases and the J segment 9 bases; nucleotides outside the gene matches: 9.

The chain employs TRBV30 and TRBJ1-1; perhaps TRBD1 as D (6 bases). The V and J ends lost 3 bases and 4 bases respectively, with 12 bases between them. Germline assignment: CDR1 GTSNPN and CDR2 SVGIG (reference sequence). The CDR3 is made up of 13 amino acids. The CDR3 is CAWRPGGLTEAFF. The CDR3 nucleotides read TGTGCCTGGAGACCTGGGGGCCTCACTGAAGCTTTCTTT.

This rearrangement joins TRBV6-5 to TRBJ2-1; D perhaps matches TRBD2 (6 bases). Germline CDR1 is MNHEY and CDR2 is SVGAGI. The V and J ends lost 6 bases and 4 bases respectively, with 16 bases between them. The CDR3 totals 15 residues. The CDR3 reads CASSPHGGPYNEQFF. The CDR3 nucleotides are TGTGCCAGCAGCCCCCACGGGGGTCCTTACAATGAGCAGTTCTTC.

CDR3 protein: CASSTRTGRANQPQHF. For the CDR3, the DNA is TGTGCCAGTAGTACGCGGACAGGGAGGGCCAATCAGCCCCAGCATTTT. The V call is TRBV19, the J call TRBJ1-5, with 8 bases fitting TRBD1. The CDR3 has 16 amino acids. V was clipped by 4 bases and J by 3 bases; unmatched bases: 8. Germline CDR1 reads LNHDA; CDR2 reads SQIVND (reference sequence).

The chain couples TRBV5-1 to TRBJ1-1; weak D call: TRBD1 (6 bases). CDR3 length equals 14 residues. CDR1 and CDR2 from the germline V gene are SGHRS and YFSETQ. Trimming left V 2 bases short and J 4 bases short, with 12 bases between. The CDR3 sequence: CASSFRGEGTEAFF. In DNA, the CDR3 is TGCGCCAGCAGCTTCAGGGGTGAGGGCACTGAAGCTTTCTTT.

V usage is TRBV7-9 and J usage is TRBJ2-5; 7 bases line up with TRBD1. The V gene's germline CDR1 is SEHNR and CDR2 FQNEAQ (reference sequence). Trimming at V came to 3 bases and at J to 2 bases, leaving 3 bases not matched to a gene. This CDR3 has 14 amino acids. The CDR3 loop is CASSFGQVQETQYF. Here the CDR3 DNA reads TGTGCCAGCAGCTTTGGACAGGTTCAAGAGACCCAGTACTTC. The variable domain in full, completed from reference TRBV7-9 and TRBJ2-5, reads DTGVSQNPRHKITKRGQNVTFRCDPISEHNRLYWYRQTLGQGPEFLTYFQNEAQLEKSRLLSDRFSAERPKGSFSTLEIQRTEQGDSAMYLCASSFGQVQETQYFGPGTRLLVL.

This clone occurred a few times. The chain is built from TRBV28 and TRBJ1-4; 10 bases line up with TRBD1. Trimming cost V 6 bases and J 4 bases; bases outside gene matches: 11. The CDR3 is 17 amino acids. Germline V gene lookup returns CDR1 MDHEN and CDR2 SYDVKM. In DNA form, the CDR3 reads TGTGCCAGCAGCTATACCGGGACAGGGGCAGTTAATGAAAAACTGTTTTTT. It encodes CASSYTGTGAVNEKLFF.

The rearrangement links TRBV6-5 to TRBJ1-6; 8 bases are a match to TRBD1. Trimming cost V 2 bases and J 10 bases; bases outside gene matches: 7. Germline CDR1 reads MNHEY; CDR2 reads SVGAGI. The CDR3 consists of 15 residues. The CDR3 reads CASSYVLRGLSPLHF. Written as DNA, the CDR3 is TGTGCCAGCAGTTACGTCCTCAGGGGGCTATCACCCCTCCACTTT.

V is TRBV24-1 and J is TRBJ2-2; D gene unclear. Germline values: CDR1 KGHDR, CDR2 SFDVKD. Trimming removed 3 bases from V and 2 bases from J, with 3 bases in between. The CDR3 loop spans 13 amino acids. The CDR3 sequence: CATSDQNTGELFF. DNA of the CDR3: TGTGCCACCAGTGATCAAAACACCGGGGAGCTGTTTTTT.

This chain links TRBV6-5 with TRBJ1-2; 10 bases align to TRBD1. Trimming took 4 bases from V and 6 from J; bases not matched to a gene: 8. The CDR3 length is 15 residues. Germline lookup yields CDR1 MNHEY and CDR2 SVGAGI. The CDR3: CASSFPGQGMNGYTF. The DNA for the CDR3 is TGTGCCAGCAGTTTTCCGGGACAGGGGATGAATGGCTACACCTTC.

This sequence joins TRBV20-1 and TRBJ1-3; the D is unclear. Germline CDR1 and CDR2: DFQATT and SNEGSKA (reference sequence). The CDR3 extends over 14 amino acids. Between the trimmed V and J ends, which lost 3 bases and 1 base, there was a span of 10 bases. CDR3 loop: CSASFGGSGNTIYF. The CDR3 coding sequence is TGCAGTGCTAGTTTTGGAGGGTCTGGAAACACCATATATTTT.

The chain has TRBV7-9 and TRBJ1-4, with 8 bases matching TRBD1. The CDR3 has 14 residues. After removal of 6 bases from V and 10 bases from J, the junction contained 10 bases not matched to a gene. CDR1 and CDR2 from the germline V gene are SEHNR and FQNEAQ (reference sequence). The CDR3 DNA sequence: TGTGCCAGCAGTCCCGGGACAGGAGGGGGAAAACTGTTTTTT. This encodes CASSPGTGGGKLFF. Full variable domain (rest looked up from reference TRBV7-9 and TRBJ1-4): DTGVSQNPRHKITKRGQNVTFRCDPISEHNRLYWYRQTLGQGPEFLTYFQNEAQLEKSRLLSDRFSAERPKGSFSTLEIQRTEQGDSAMYLCASSPGTGGGKLFFGSGTQLSVL.

The V and J genes are TRBV28 and TRBJ1-5; 7 bases fit TRBD1. Germline trimming cut 7 bases from V and 1 base from J; bases unmatched to any gene: 4. Germline-derived CDR1 and CDR2 are MDHEN and SYDVKM. The CDR3 contains 14 residues. The CDR3 loop reads CASKPTGSNQPQHF. DNA of the CDR3: TGTGCCAGCAAGCCGACAGGGAGCAATCAGCCCCAGCATTTT.

The chain couples TRBV5-1 to TRBJ1-1, with 8 positions matching TRBD1. CDR1 is SGHRS, CDR2 YFSETQ, per germline. The CDR3 has 16 amino acids. Trimming cost V 0 bases and J 5 bases; bases outside gene matches: 9. DNA of the CDR3: TGCGCCAGCAGCTTGGGGGTACGGACAGGGAGGACTGAAGCTTTCTTT. Translating it yields CASSLGVRTGRTEAFF.

The chain has TRBV19 and TRBJ2-3, with 12 bases identical to TRBD2. The trim removed 2 bases at V and 5 bases at J, leaving 8 bases unmatched. This CDR3 is 17 amino acids long. The germline gives CDR1 LNHDA, CDR2 SQIVND (reference sequence). The CDR3 nucleotides are TGTGCCAGTAGTATATCGGCTAGCGGGGGGGCCGAAGATACGCAGTATTTT. Encoded protein: CASSISASGGAEDTQYF. Supplemented by reference TRBV19 and TRBJ2-3, the full variable domain reads DGGITQSPKYLFRKEGQNVTLSCEQNLNHDAMYWYRQDPGQGLRLIYYSQIVNDFQKGDIAEGYSVSREKKESFPLTVTSAQKNPTAFYLCASSISASGGAEDTQYFGPGTRLTVL.

This chain connects TRBV6-5 to TRBJ2-7; D might be TRBD2 (5 bases). V was trimmed by 2 bases and J by 3 bases, leaving 11 bases between them. Germline lookup yields CDR1 MNHEY and CDR2 SVGAGI. The CDR3 covers 14 residues. In DNA form, the CDR3 reads TGTGCCAGCAGTTACAGGGAGAGAGGCTACGAGCAGTACTTC. Protein product: CASSYRERGYEQYF.

The chain uses TRBV19 and TRBJ1-2, with 8 bases that match TRBD1. Germline V lookup: CDR1 LNHDA, CDR2 SQIVND (reference sequence). The CDR3 is 14 amino acids. After removal of 4 bases from V and 8 bases from J, the junction contained 9 bases not matched to a gene. In DNA form, the CDR3 reads TGTGCCAGTAGTAGCCCTGACAGGGGAAACGGCTACACCTTC. Its protein product is CASSSPDRGNGYTF.

The chain links TRBV9 to TRBJ1-4; D possibly corresponds to TRBD1 (5 bases). The V gene's germline CDR1 is SGDLS and CDR2 YYNGEE. The CDR3 is made up of 16 amino acids. The germline V and J ends were trimmed by 3 bases and 0 bases, with 12 bases remaining between them. The CDR3 protein is CASSAGAGTTNEKLFF. The CDR3 nucleotides are TGTGCCAGCAGCGCCGGGGCGGGGACAACTAATGAAAAACTGTTTTTT.

The genes are TRBV28 and TRBJ1-3; 7 bases fit TRBD1. The CDR3 loop spans 14 amino acids. Germline trimming cut 7 bases from V and 0 bases from J; bases unmatched to any gene: 3. Germline V gene data show CDR1 as MDHEN and CDR2 as SYDVKM. Here the CDR3 reads CASTQGGSGNTIYF. CDR3 coding DNA: TGTGCCAGCACCCAGGGGGGCTCTGGAAACACCATATATTTT.

CDR3 DNA: TGTGCCAGCAGCCCCGGCGGGGAGAACACCGGGGAGCTGTTTTTT. Translation gives CASSPGGENTGELFF. The rearrangement uses TRBV11-3 and TRBJ2-2; D might be TRBD2 (6 bases). The V gene's germline CDR1 is SGHNT and CDR2 YENEEA. The CDR3 is 15 residues long. V was clipped by 5 bases and J by 1 base, with 11 bases between them. Variable domain in full (rest from reference TRBV11-3 and TRBJ2-2): EAGVVQSPRYKIIEKKQPVAFWCNPISGHNTLYWYLQNLGQGPELLIRYENEEAVDDSQLPKDRFSAERLKGVDSTLKIQPAELGDSAVYLCASSPGGENTGELFFGEGSRLTVL.

V usage is TRBV7-9 and J usage is TRBJ1-2, with D maybe TRBD1 (6 bases). From germline, CDR1 is SEHNR and CDR2 FQNEAQ (reference sequence). V was shortened by 6 bases and J by 3 bases, with 8 bases between the two germline ends. The CDR3 contains 12 residues. In nucleotides, the CDR3 is TGTGCCAGCAGTCGGACAGACTATGGCTACACCTTC. Its protein is CASSRTDYGYTF.